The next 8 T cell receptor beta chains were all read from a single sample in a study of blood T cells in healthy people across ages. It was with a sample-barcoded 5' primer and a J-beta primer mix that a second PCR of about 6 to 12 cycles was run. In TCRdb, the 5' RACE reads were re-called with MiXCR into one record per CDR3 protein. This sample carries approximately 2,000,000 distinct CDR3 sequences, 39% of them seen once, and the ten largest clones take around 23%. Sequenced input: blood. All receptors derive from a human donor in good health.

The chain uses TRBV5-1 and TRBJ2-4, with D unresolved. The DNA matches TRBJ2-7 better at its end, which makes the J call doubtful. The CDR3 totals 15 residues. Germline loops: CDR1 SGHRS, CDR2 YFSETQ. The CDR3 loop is CASSSPAMGFYEQYF. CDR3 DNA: TGCGCCAGCAGCTCGCCCGCTATGGGCTTCTACGAGCAGTACTTC.

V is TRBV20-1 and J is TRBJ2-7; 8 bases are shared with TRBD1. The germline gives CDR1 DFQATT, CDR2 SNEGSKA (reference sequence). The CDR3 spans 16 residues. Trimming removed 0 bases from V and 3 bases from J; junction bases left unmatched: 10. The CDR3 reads CSARDQTGGRGYEQYF. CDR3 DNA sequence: TGCAGTGCTAGAGACCAAACAGGGGGGCGAGGCTACGAGCAGTACTTC.

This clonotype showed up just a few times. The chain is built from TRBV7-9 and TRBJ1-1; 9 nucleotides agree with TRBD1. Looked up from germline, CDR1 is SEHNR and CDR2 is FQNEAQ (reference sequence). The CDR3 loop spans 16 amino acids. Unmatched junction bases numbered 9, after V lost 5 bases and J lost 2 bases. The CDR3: CASSPPDRGSNTEAFF. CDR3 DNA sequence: TGTGCCAGCAGCCCGCCGGACAGGGGTAGTAACACTGAAGCTTTCTTT.

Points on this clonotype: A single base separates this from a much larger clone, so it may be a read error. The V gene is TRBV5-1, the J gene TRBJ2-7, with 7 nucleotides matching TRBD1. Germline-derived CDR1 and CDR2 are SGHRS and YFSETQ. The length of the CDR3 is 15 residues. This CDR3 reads CASSLSGTELYKQYF. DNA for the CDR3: TGCGCCAGCAGCCTGTCCGGGACAGAACTCTACAAGCAGTACTTC.

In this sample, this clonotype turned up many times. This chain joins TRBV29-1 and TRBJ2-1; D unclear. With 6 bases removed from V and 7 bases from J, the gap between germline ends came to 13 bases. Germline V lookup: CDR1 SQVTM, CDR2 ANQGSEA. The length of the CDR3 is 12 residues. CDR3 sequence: CSVVSYRNEQFF. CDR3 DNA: TGCAGCGTCGTGTCCTACAGAAATGAGCAGTTCTTC.

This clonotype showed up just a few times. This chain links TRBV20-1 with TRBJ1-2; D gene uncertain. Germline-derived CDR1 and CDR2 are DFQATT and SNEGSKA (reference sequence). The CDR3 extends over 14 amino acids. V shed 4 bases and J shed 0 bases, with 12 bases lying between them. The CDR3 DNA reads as TGCAGTGCTAAAATACAACTTACTAACTATGGCTACACCTTC. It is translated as CSAKIQLTNYGYTF.

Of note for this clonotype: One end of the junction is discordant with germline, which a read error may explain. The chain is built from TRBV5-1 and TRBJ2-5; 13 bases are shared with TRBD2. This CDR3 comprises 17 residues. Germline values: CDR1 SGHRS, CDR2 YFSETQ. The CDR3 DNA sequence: TGCGTCAGCAGCTTAGGACTAGCGGGGGTTAACTACAATGAGCAGTACTTC. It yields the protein CVSSLGLAGVNYNEQYF.

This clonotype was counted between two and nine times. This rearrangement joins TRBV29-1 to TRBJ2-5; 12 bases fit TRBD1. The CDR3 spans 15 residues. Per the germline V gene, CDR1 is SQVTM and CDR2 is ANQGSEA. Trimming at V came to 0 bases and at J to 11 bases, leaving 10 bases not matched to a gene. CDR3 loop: CSVEDGTGGPFQQYF. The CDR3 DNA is TGCAGCGTTGAAGACGGGACAGGGGGCCCCTTCCAGCAGTACTTC.